The 29 T cell receptor beta chains presented below share a single source sample, sequenced in a study of blood T cell repertoires in COVID-19 (dated by TCRdb to about 2020). The library was produced with the immunoSEQ multiplex PCR assay. The immuneACCESS repertoire file appears here via TCRdb, limited to in-frame rearrangements. These files lack a portion of the clones; in checked studies, under half of the deficit traces to unresolved V genes, and the cause of the others is not known. The sample contains more than 300,000 clones, around 87% of them found a single time. The top ten hold 8.5% to 12% of the sample. Source material: peripheral blood. All receptors come from a woman in her thirties with COVID-19, enrolled during active disease.

CDR3 sequence (DNA): TGTGCCAGCAGACCCTTCCAGGGGTGGTCAACTAATGAAAAACTGTTTTTT. Encoded protein: CASRPFQGWSTNEKLFF. The rearrangement uses TRBV28 and TRBJ1-4; a weak D match, TRBD1 (6 bases). Trimming pared 6 bases from V and 0 bases from J, leaving 17 bases between. Looked up from germline, CDR1 is MDHEN and CDR2 is SYDVKM. This CDR3 contains 17 residues.

CDR3: CASSINSGNTIYF. In nucleotides, the CDR3 is TGTGCCAGCAGTATTAACTCTGGAAACACCATATATTTT. The genes are TRBV12-3 or TRBV12-4 and TRBJ1-3; D remains unclear. The CDR3 runs to 13 residues. V was pared by 5 bases and J by 0 bases, with 5 bases between.

The chain combines TRBV29-1 with TRBJ1-1; possibly TRBD1 for D (5 bases). Germline assignment: CDR1 SQVTM and CDR2 ANQGSEA. V shed 4 bases and J shed 1 base, with 7 bases lying between them. This CDR3 spans 12 amino acids. In DNA, the CDR3 is TGCAGCGTTGGGCAGGGGAACACTGAAGCTTTCTTT. Translation gives CSVGQGNTEAFF.

This chain links TRBV30 with TRBJ2-7, with TRBD2 identical over 11 bases. The ends lost 2 bases at V and 3 bases at J; junction bases unmatched: 3. From germline, CDR1 is GTSNPN and CDR2 SVGIG (reference sequence). The CDR3 is made up of 14 amino acids. The DNA for the CDR3 is TGTGCCTGGAGTAGGGGGACTAGCGGCTACGAGCAGTACTTC. It encodes CAWSRGTSGYEQYF.

This clone was observed a handful of times. The chain employs TRBV28 and TRBJ2-3; 12 bases fit TRBD2. CDR3 length: 15 residues. V was pared by 5 bases and J by 7 bases, with 7 bases of the junction left unmatched. The V gene's germline CDR1 is MDHEN and CDR2 SYDVKM. CDR3 nucleotides: TGTGCCAGCAGTGGGTCTAGCGGGAGGGTAAATACGCAGTATTTT. Translated: CASSGSSGRVNTQYF.

The V gene is TRBV19, the J gene TRBJ2-7; 9 bases are shared with TRBD1. This CDR3 comprises 13 residues. J lost 3 bases, V lost 5 bases, and 2 bases had no gene match. The germline V gene has CDR1 LNHDA and CDR2 SQIVND (reference sequence). CDR3 nucleotides: TGTGCCAGTAGTGCGGGACAGGGCTACGAGCAGTACTTC. It encodes CASSAGQGYEQYF.

CDR3 sequence reads: CASSFGQYYEQYF. CDR3 sequence (DNA): TGTGCCAGCAGTTTTGGACAGTACTACGAGCAGTACTTC. This chain joins TRBV5-6 and TRBJ2-7; tentatively, D is TRBD1 (6 bases). This CDR3 contains 13 residues. With 5 bases removed from V and 3 bases from J, the gap between germline ends came to 12 bases. Germline CDR1 and CDR2: SGHDT and YYEEEE.

The V gene is TRBV9, the J gene TRBJ1-2, with D maybe TRBD1 (6 bases). The V gene's germline CDR1 is SGDLS and CDR2 YYNGEE. Deletions cut 2 bases from V and 4 bases from J, with 18 bases between. CDR3 length: 16 amino acids. The CDR3 DNA sequence: TGTGCCAGCAGCGTCGATCCCGGGACATCCGGCTATGGCTACACCTTC. As protein: CASSVDPGTSGYGYTF.

The genes are TRBV15 and TRBJ1-1, with unresolved D. The CDR3 spans 13 residues. Germline loops: CDR1 LNHNV, CDR2 YYDKDF (reference sequence). The V and J ends lost 1 base and 1 base respectively, with 4 bases between them. The CDR3 nucleotides read TGTGCCACCAGCAGAGTTCAGAACACTGAAGCTTTCTTT. Its translation: CATSRVQNTEAFF.

CDR3 protein: CASSFGPEEQTQYF. The CDR3 DNA follows: TGTGCCAGCAGTTTTGGTCCGGAGGAACAGACCCAGTACTTC. The V and J genes are TRBV28 and TRBJ2-5; possible D gene TRBD2, 5 bases. Germline CDR1 and CDR2: MDHEN and SYDVKM. The CDR3 length is 14 residues. Deletions cut 3 bases from V and 6 bases from J, with 14 bases between.

The chain recombines TRBV3-1 (or the pseudogene TRBV3-2) with TRBJ2-2, with D possibly TRBD2 on 5 matching bases. The CDR3 loop spans 15 amino acids. The germline gives CDR1 LGHDT, CDR2 YNNKEL (reference sequence). Trimming cost V 5 bases and J 4 bases, with 14 bases left between them. The CDR3: CASSAFGVGTGELFF. CDR3 sequence (DNA): TGTGCCAGCAGCGCGTTCGGGGTTGGCACCGGGGAGCTGTTTTTT.

The chain uses TRBV7-3 and TRBJ2-1; 8 nucleotides match TRBD1. The CDR3 sequence is 17 residues long. The V segment lost 2 bases and the J segment 2 bases; nucleotides outside the gene matches: 8. Germline V gene data show CDR1 as SGHTA and CDR2 as FQGTGA. Here the CDR3 reads CASSLSGRGPPYNEQFF. In DNA form, the CDR3 reads TGTGCCAGCAGCTTATCCGGCAGGGGGCCCCCCTACAATGAGCAGTTCTTC.

The V gene is TRBV2, the J gene TRBJ1-5, with D possibly matching TRBD1 (5 bases). This CDR3 is 13 amino acids long. The V and J ends lost 6 bases and 6 bases respectively, with 12 bases between them. From germline, CDR1 is SNHLY and CDR2 FYNNEI. The CDR3 nucleotides read TGTGCCAGCAGCAGGGATAAGGGTCAGCCCCAGCATTTT. As protein: CASSRDKGQPQHF.

Here the CDR3 DNA reads TGTGCCAGCTCACCACCCTCAGGGGCAGATACGCAGTATTTT. Translating it yields CASSPPSGADTQYF. The chain combines TRBV18 with TRBJ2-3; TRBD1 is a possible D gene (6 bases). Germline loops: CDR1 KGHSH, CDR2 LQKENI. This CDR3 region has 14 residues. V was trimmed by 0 bases and J by 4 bases, leaving 8 bases between them.

The chain employs TRBV27 and TRBJ1-1, with 12 bases aligning to TRBD1. In germline, CDR1 is MNHEY, CDR2 SMNVEV (reference sequence). J was trimmed by 7 bases and V by 3 bases; bases with no gene match: 3. The CDR3 runs to 14 residues. The CDR3 bases are TGTGCCAGCAGTTTCGGGACAGGGGGCTTTGAAGCTTTCTTT. Protein product: CASSFGTGGFEAFF.

The chain couples TRBV7-9 to TRBJ1-2; D is possibly TRBD1 (6 bases). V lost 1 base and J lost 6, with 9 bases in between. This CDR3 comprises 13 residues. Germline loops: CDR1 SEHNR, CDR2 FQNEAQ (reference sequence). CDR3 protein: CASSLVQGDGYTF. Here the CDR3 DNA reads TGTGCCAGCAGCTTAGTACAGGGTGATGGCTACACCTTC.

The rearrangement uses TRBV7-2 and TRBJ2-3; 10 bases are a match to TRBD2. This CDR3 is built from 15 residues. Germline-derived CDR1 and CDR2 are SGHTA and FQGNSA. V gave up 4 bases and J gave up 4 bases; unmatched junction bases: 5. The CDR3 loop is CASSSLGLAADTQYF. The CDR3 DNA reads TGTGCCAGCAGCTCCCTCGGACTAGCGGCAGATACGCAGTATTTT.

The rearrangement uses TRBV30 and TRBJ1-5; unclear D gene. CDR3 length: 15 residues. Trimming stripped 0 bases from V and 4 bases from J, with 13 bases between. Germline-derived CDR1 and CDR2 are GTSNPN and SVGIG (reference sequence). The CDR3 DNA follows: TGTGCCTGGAGTGTCCTCACGGGTGATAATCAGCCCCAGCATTTT. This gives the protein CAWSVLTGDNQPQHF.

The chain couples TRBV9 to TRBJ2-1, with D possibly being TRBD2 (6 bases). Germline V gives CDR1 SGDLS, CDR2 YYNGEE. The CDR3 totals 15 residues. The V and J ends lost 3 bases and 0 bases respectively, with 10 bases between them. The CDR3 region is CASSEEGSSYNEQFF. The CDR3 DNA reads TGTGCCAGCAGCGAGGAGGGGAGCTCCTACAATGAGCAGTTCTTC.

This clone was detected a few times. Written as DNA, the CDR3 is TGTGCCAGCAGTTTATACAGTAACACTGAAGCTTTCTTT. Its protein is CASSLYSNTEAFF. The chain is built from TRBV27 and TRBJ1-1; unclear D gene. CDR3 length equals 13 residues. Per the germline V gene, CDR1 is MNHEY and CDR2 is SMNVEV (reference sequence). V was trimmed by 1 base and J by 2 bases, leaving 5 bases between them.

This clone was detected a few times. The chain carries TRBV5-1 and TRBJ1-4, with 8 bases lining up with TRBD1. Germline V lookup: CDR1 SGHRS, CDR2 YFSETQ. Trimming took 5 bases from V and 4 from J; bases not matched to a gene: 4. The CDR3 has 14 residues. The CDR3 region has the DNA TGCGCCAGCAGACTGGACAGGGTTAATGAAAAACTGTTTTTT. Its protein is CASRLDRVNEKLFF. Looking up the rest from reference TRBV5-1 and TRBJ1-4 gives the full variable domain: KAGVTQTPRYLIKTRGQQVTLSCSPISGHRSVSWYQQTPGQGLQFLFEYFSETQRNKGNFPGRFSGRQFSNSRSEMNVSTLELGDSALYLCASRLDRVNEKLFFGSGTQLSVL.

The rearrangement uses TRBV6-5 and TRBJ1-1, with a possible D match to TRBD1 (5 bases). The CDR3 length is 13 residues. V was pared by 7 bases and J by 5 bases, with 14 bases between. The germline V gene encodes CDR1 MNHEY and CDR2 SVGAGI. CDR3 residues: CASKAGTSTEAFF. The CDR3 region has the DNA TGTGCCAGCAAAGCAGGGACTAGTACTGAAGCTTTCTTT.

The chain links TRBV4-3 to TRBJ2-7, with TRBD1 matching over 7 bases. Trimming removed 3 bases from V and 2 bases from J; junction bases left unmatched: 4. Germline V lookup: CDR1 LGHNA, CDR2 YSLEER. The CDR3 sequence is 14 residues long. As DNA, the CDR3 is TGCGCCAGCAGCCAGACGACAGGGCCCTACGAGCAGTACTTC. It is translated as CASSQTTGPYEQYF.

The V and J genes are TRBV5-1 and TRBJ2-5, with a weak D call TRBD2 (7 bases). Per the germline V gene, CDR1 is SGHRS and CDR2 is YFSETQ. V was shortened by 3 bases and J by 5 bases, with 11 bases between the two germline ends. The CDR3 runs to 13 residues. In DNA form, the CDR3 reads TGCGCCAGCAGCTCGGGGGGCGGGGAGACCCAGTACTTC. It is translated as CASSSGGGETQYF.

The chain couples TRBV6-5 to TRBJ2-2, with 7 bases fitting TRBD2. Germline V gene lookup returns CDR1 MNHEY and CDR2 SVGAGI. The CDR3 runs to 15 residues. The ends lost 8 bases at V and 6 bases at J; junction bases unmatched: 12. The CDR3 DNA reads TGTGCCAGCGCACCTAGCGGCGGCAGGGCCGGGGAGCTGTTTTTT. Its protein product is CASAPSGGRAGELFF.

This clone was counted a few times. The gene calls are TRBV3-1 (or the pseudogene TRBV3-2) and TRBJ1-2; 9 bases are shared with TRBD1. Germline values: CDR1 LGHDT, CDR2 YNNKEL (reference sequence). Germline trimming cut 4 bases from V and 4 bases from J; bases unmatched to any gene: 1. The CDR3 covers 13 residues. CDR3 sequence reads: CASSPTGGYGYTF. The CDR3 coding sequence is TGTGCCAGCAGCCCGACAGGGGGCTATGGCTACACCTTC.

The chain links TRBV7-6 to TRBJ2-7; weak D call: TRBD2 (6 bases). The germline V gene has CDR1 SGHVS and CDR2 FNYEAQ. This CDR3 comprises 15 residues. Trimming shortened V by 1 base and J by 4 bases, and 14 bases separated the two germline ends. For the CDR3, the DNA is TGTGCCAGCAGCTTAGTTGCCGGGAGACCTTACGAGCAGTACTTC. The encoded protein is CASSLVAGRPYEQYF.

The genes are TRBV2 and TRBJ2-4, with 11 bases identical to TRBD2. Germline CDR1 reads SNHLY; CDR2 reads FYNNEI. J was trimmed by 9 bases and V by 0 bases; bases with no gene match: 1. The CDR3 totals 14 residues. CDR3 bases: TGTGCCAGCAGTGAAGCAGGACTAGCGGGCATTCAGTACTTC. This codes for CASSEAGLAGIQYF.

The chain is built from TRBV11-2 and TRBJ1-1; TRBD1 might be the D (6 bases). CDR1 SGHAT and CDR2 FQNNGV come from the germline V gene. The ends were cut back, 1 base at V and 0 bases at J, with 12 bases in the middle. This CDR3 has 16 amino acids. The CDR3 DNA sequence: TGTGCCAGCAGCTTAGGGGGACACGCGTTGAACACTGAAGCTTTCTTT. This encodes CASSLGGHALNTEAFF.